The 20 T cell receptor beta chains presented below share a single source sample, sequenced in a study of beta chain features in type 1 diabetes. Sequenced material consisted of expressed TCRB transcripts (all of the isolated RNA was reverse transcribed). Using immunoSEQ multiplex PCR, the repertoire was profiled, and TCRdb retains in-frame clones only, with some absent. The profile covers around 300,000 clones, with 13% to 15% appearing a single time and under 8.5% taken by the ten largest. Material for sequencing was central memory CD4+ T cells from blood. The receptors stem from a man under 40 in good health.

This clone has just a few counts. V is TRBV12-5 and J is TRBJ2-2; D is unclear. The germline V gene encodes CDR1 LGHNT and CDR2 FRNRAP. CDR3 length: 13 residues. V was trimmed by 2 bases and J by 2 bases, leaving 3 bases between them. The CDR3 loop reads CASGLTNTGELFF. CDR3 coding DNA: TGTGCTAGTGGTTTGACAAACACCGGGGAGCTGTTTTTT.

This clone was detected a few times. The chain combines TRBV30 with TRBJ1-5; D may be TRBD1 (5 bases). Trimming took 0 bases from V and 4 from J, leaving 10 bases between them. This CDR3 has 14 residues. CDR1 is GTSNPN, CDR2 SVGIG, per germline (reference sequence). CDR3 in amino acids: CAWSVPGQNQPQHF. In DNA form, the CDR3 reads TGTGCCTGGAGTGTACCAGGGCAGAATCAGCCCCAGCATTTT.

This clone appeared a few times. The chain couples TRBV7-9 to TRBJ2-3; no reliable D call. Germline V lookup: CDR1 SEHNR, CDR2 FQNEAQ (reference sequence). This CDR3 contains 14 residues. The V end lost 4 bases, the J end lost 6 bases, and 14 bases lay between the germline ends. For the CDR3, the DNA is TGTGCCAGCAGCTCCAGCCCCGTGACGGATACGCAGTATTTT. Translating it yields CASSSSPVTDTQYF.

This clone was counted between two and nine times. This CDR3 reads CAIRIDIAGADTQYF. In nucleotides, the CDR3 is TGTGCCATCAGGATCGATATAGCGGGAGCAGATACGCAGTATTTT. V usage is TRBV10-3 and J usage is TRBJ2-3; TRBD2 aligns across 9 bases. J lost 4 bases, V lost 6 bases, and 8 bases had no gene match. This CDR3 is built from 15 residues. The germline V gene has CDR1 ENHRY and CDR2 SYGVKD.

This clone occurred a few times. The V gene is TRBV5-1, the J gene TRBJ2-1, with 7 nucleotides matching TRBD2. In germline, CDR1 is SGHRS, CDR2 YFSETQ. The CDR3 consists of 17 residues. With V trimmed by 3 bases and J by 5 bases, 14 bases remained unmatched. The CDR3 region is CASSWGLRAGFHNEQFF. The CDR3 nucleotides read TGCGCCAGCAGCTGGGGTCTTAGAGCGGGGTTCCACAATGAGCAGTTCTTC.

This clone was seen more than once but under ten times. The chain joins TRBV7-2 to TRBJ1-5; D might be TRBD1 (6 bases). The CDR3 spans 15 residues. Between the trimmed V and J ends, which lost 1 base and 5 bases, there was a span of 12 bases. Germline assignment: CDR1 SGHTA and CDR2 FQGNSA. CDR3 sequence: CASSLGTGLDQPQHF. The CDR3 DNA follows: TGTGCCAGCAGCTTAGGCACAGGGTTGGATCAGCCCCAGCATTTT.

The J gene is TRBJ2-5, the V gene TRBV15; 10 nucleotides line up with TRBD2. Germline CDR1 and CDR2: LNHNV and YYDKDF (reference sequence). The junction had 8 bases not matched to a gene; V was cut back by 3 bases and J by 7 bases. This CDR3 has 15 residues. DNA for the CDR3: TGTGCCACCAGCAGGAGAGGGACTAGCGAGGGGACCCAGTACTTC. Its translation: CATSRRGTSEGTQYF.

This clone turned up a few times. The CDR3 region is CASTRRGGHYTF. Here the CDR3 DNA reads TGTGCCAGCACCCGCAGGGGAGGTCACTACACCTTC. This chain links TRBV13 with TRBJ1-2; D may be TRBD1 (6 bases). The germline gives CDR1 PRHDT, CDR2 FYEKMQ (reference sequence). Between the trimmed V and J ends, which lost 7 bases and 10 bases, there was a span of 16 bases. The CDR3 spans 12 residues.

V and J are TRBV27 and TRBJ1-1, with D perhaps matching TRBD1 (5 bases). Germline V gene data show CDR1 as MNHEY and CDR2 as SMNVEV (reference sequence). V gave up 2 bases and J gave up 4 bases, with 14 bases separating them. This CDR3 is 15 amino acids long. This CDR3 reads CASSLGVRGTTEAFF. The DNA of the CDR3 is TGTGCCAGCAGTTTAGGGGTTAGGGGCACCACTGAAGCTTTCTTT.

This clone has a handful of counts. The chain recombines TRBV6-4 with TRBJ1-5; D gene ambiguous. The CDR3 contains 15 residues. Trimming cost V 0 bases and J 2 bases, with 8 bases left between them. CDR1 MRHNA and CDR2 SNTAGT come from the germline V gene. CDR3 protein: CASSDSRRGNQPQHF. The CDR3, as DNA: TGTGCCAGCAGTGACTCCCGAAGGGGCAATCAGCCCCAGCATTTT.

The chain employs TRBV6-6 and TRBJ2-1; 10 positions match TRBD1. The CDR3 is 14 amino acids. The trim removed 6 bases at V and 7 bases at J, leaving 6 bases unmatched. Germline V gene lookup returns CDR1 MNHNY and CDR2 SVGAGI (reference sequence). This chain's CDR3 is CASSPRDRGNEQFF. CDR3 nucleotide sequence: TGTGCCAGCAGCCCCCGGGACAGGGGTAATGAGCAGTTCTTC.

V is TRBV9 and J is TRBJ1-5, with 9 bases matching TRBD1. There are 15 residues in the CDR3. Losses at the gene ends were 0 bases for V and 7 bases for J; bases not matched to a gene: 5. Germline-derived CDR1 and CDR2 are SGDLS and YYNGEE. CDR3 in amino acids: CASSVGPQGAQPQHF. DNA for the CDR3: TGTGCCAGCAGCGTAGGCCCACAGGGGGCACAGCCCCAGCATTTT. The complete variable domain, with remaining parts taken from reference TRBV9 and TRBJ1-5, reads DSGVTQTPKHLITATGQRVTLRCSPRSGDLSVYWYQQSLDQGLQFLIQYYNGEERAKGNILERFSAQQFPDLHSELNLSSLELGDSALYFCASSVGPQGAQPQHFGDGTRLSIL.

V and J are TRBV5-4 and TRBJ1-1, with D possibly being TRBD1 (6 bases). V was clipped by 4 bases and J by 3 bases, with 19 bases between them. CDR1 and CDR2 (germline): SGHNT, YYREEE (reference sequence). The CDR3 runs to 16 residues. CDR3 loop: CASSQERGRMDTEAFF. In nucleotides, the CDR3 is TGTGCCAGCAGCCAGGAGCGGGGGCGGATGGACACTGAAGCTTTCTTT.

V is TRBV4-2 and J is TRBJ1-2; D may be TRBD1 (5 bases). V lost 5 bases and J 2 bases, leaving 9 bases between the germline ends. The V gene's germline CDR1 is LGHNA and CDR2 YNFKEQ. This CDR3 is 13 amino acids long. CDR3 sequence: CASSIGENYGYTF. The CDR3 DNA reads as TGTGCCAGCAGCATAGGGGAGAACTATGGCTACACCTTC.

V and J are TRBV7-2 and TRBJ2-1; D remains unclear. Per germline, CDR1 SGHTA and CDR2 FQGNSA. CDR3 size: 12 residues. V lost 8 bases and J 6 bases, leaving 11 bases between the germline ends. Here the CDR3 reads CASRRVVNEQFF. The CDR3 DNA reads as TGTGCCAGCCGGAGAGTAGTCAATGAGCAGTTCTTC.

V is TRBV27 and J is TRBJ2-2, with 10 nucleotides matching TRBD2. This CDR3 has 19 amino acids. Trimming at V came to 5 bases and at J to 5 bases, leaving 17 bases not matched to a gene. Germline CDR1 and CDR2: MNHEY and SMNVEV (reference sequence). CDR3 sequence (DNA): TGTGCCAGCAGTCCCCAACTAGCGGGACAAAATGCGAGGACCGGGGAGCTGTTTTTT. Translation gives CASSPQLAGQNARTGELFF.

V is TRBV27 and J is TRBJ2-3; D not certain. This CDR3 has 13 amino acids. The V and J ends lost 3 bases and 3 bases respectively, with 7 bases between them. The germline CDR1 and CDR2 sequences are MNHEY and SMNVEV (reference sequence). The CDR3: CASSLKSTDTQYF. The CDR3 DNA reads TGTGCCAGCAGTTTGAAGTCTACAGATACGCAGTATTTT.

In the case of this clone: Other DNA sequences within the sample encode an identical CDR3. The rearrangement joins TRBV9 to TRBJ2-5; D perhaps matches TRBD1 (6 bases). Germline CDR1 SGDLS, CDR2 YYNGEE. The CDR3 contains 16 residues. V was pared by 0 bases and J by 4 bases, with 16 bases between. CDR3 in DNA: TGTGCCAGCAGCGTAGGAACAGGGAGAGGGGGAGAGACCCAGTACTTC. It specifies CASSVGTGRGGETQYF.

This clone came up a few times. V gene TRBV25-1 combines with J gene TRBJ2-5; either TRBD1 or TRBD2 may fit D (6 bases each). The CDR3 is made up of 13 amino acids. Trimming stripped 10 bases from V and 5 bases from J, with 17 bases between. Germline V gives CDR1 MGHDK, CDR2 SYGVNS. CDR3 amino acids: CATKLGGRETQYF. The DNA for the CDR3 is TGTGCCACCAAACTGGGGGGCCGGGAGACCCAGTACTTC.

This clone has just a few counts. This chain links TRBV4-3 with TRBJ1-2; a possible D gene is TRBD1 (5 bases). The V gene lost 0 bases and the J gene lost 4 bases, with 9 bases spanning the gap. This CDR3 spans 14 amino acids. Looked up from germline, CDR1 is LGHNA and CDR2 is YSLEER. The CDR3 protein is CASSQDGTAYGYTF. Written as DNA, the CDR3 is TGCGCCAGCAGCCAAGACGGGACGGCCTATGGCTACACCTTC.